This T cell receptor (beta chain) was obtained from a study of cytomegalovirus exposure and HLA in healthy donors. Overall study results and limits: In a later analysis, a missense DCLRE1C variant was linked to TCR beta V- and J-gene trimming. When a later analysis was performed, an Asian-associated ancestry cluster reportedly had fewer N-insertions than the roughly 700-donor mean.

Germline lookup yields CDR1 SGHVS and CDR2 FQNEAQ. Trimming took 6 bases from V and 2 from J, leaving 8 bases between them. The length of the CDR3 is 12 residues. 60 Vbeta and 13 Jbeta primers were used in PCR. Profiling relied on immunoSEQ multiplex PCR, and the TCRdb table lists in-frame clones only, not all of them. This sample has about 120,000 clones, with about 81% found just once. About this clone itself: What it recognizes is unknown.

This rearrangement joins TRBV7-8 to TRBJ2-7; maybe TRBD2 (6 bases). The clonotype comes from a man aged 40-49 years in good health and CMV-seronegative. The specimen sequenced was PBMCs. CDR3 in amino acids: CASRASAYEQYF. CDR3 sequence (DNA): TGTGCCAGCAGGGCTAGCGCCTACGAGCAGTACTTC.